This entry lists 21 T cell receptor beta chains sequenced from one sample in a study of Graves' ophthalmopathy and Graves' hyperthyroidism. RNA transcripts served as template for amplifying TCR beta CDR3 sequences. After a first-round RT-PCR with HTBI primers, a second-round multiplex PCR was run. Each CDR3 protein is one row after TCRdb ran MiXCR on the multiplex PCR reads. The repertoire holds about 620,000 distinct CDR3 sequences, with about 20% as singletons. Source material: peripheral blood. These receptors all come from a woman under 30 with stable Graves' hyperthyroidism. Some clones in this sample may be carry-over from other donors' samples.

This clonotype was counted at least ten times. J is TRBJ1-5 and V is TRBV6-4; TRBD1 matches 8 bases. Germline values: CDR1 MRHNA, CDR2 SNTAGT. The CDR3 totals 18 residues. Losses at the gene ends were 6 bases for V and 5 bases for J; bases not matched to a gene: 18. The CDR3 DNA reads TGTGCCAGCAGGACCCCCTTCTGGGGACAGGAGGATTATCAGCCCCAGCATTTT. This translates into CASRTPFWGQEDYQPQHF.

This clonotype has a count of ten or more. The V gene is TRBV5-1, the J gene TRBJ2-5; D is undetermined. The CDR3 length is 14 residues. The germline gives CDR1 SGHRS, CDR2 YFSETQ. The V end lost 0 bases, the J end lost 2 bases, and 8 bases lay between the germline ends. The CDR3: CASSLVYVQETQYF. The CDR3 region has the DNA TGCGCCAGCAGCTTGGTCTACGTACAAGAGACCCAGTACTTC.

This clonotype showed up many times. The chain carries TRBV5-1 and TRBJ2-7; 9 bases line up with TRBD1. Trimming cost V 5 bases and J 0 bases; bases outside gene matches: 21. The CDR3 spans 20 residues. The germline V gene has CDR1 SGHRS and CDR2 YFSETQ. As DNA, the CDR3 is TGCGCCAGCAGGGGACTTCCGGGACAGGGCCTGGCTAGGAGCTCCTACGAGCAGTACTTC. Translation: CASRGLPGQGLARSSYEQYF.

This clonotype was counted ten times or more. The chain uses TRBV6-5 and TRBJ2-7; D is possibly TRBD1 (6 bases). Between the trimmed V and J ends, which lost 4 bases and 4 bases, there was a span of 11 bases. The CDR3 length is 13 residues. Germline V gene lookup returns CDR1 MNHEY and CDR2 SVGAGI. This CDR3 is CASSWDTEYEQYF. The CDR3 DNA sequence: TGTGCCAGCAGTTGGGACACCGAATACGAGCAGTACTTC.

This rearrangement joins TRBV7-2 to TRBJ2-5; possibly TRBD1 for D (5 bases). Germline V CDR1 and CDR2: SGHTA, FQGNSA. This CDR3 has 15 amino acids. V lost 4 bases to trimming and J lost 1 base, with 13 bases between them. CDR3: CASSSERQIQETQYF. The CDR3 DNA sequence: TGTGCCAGCAGCTCAGAGCGACAGATCCAAGAGACCCAGTACTTC.

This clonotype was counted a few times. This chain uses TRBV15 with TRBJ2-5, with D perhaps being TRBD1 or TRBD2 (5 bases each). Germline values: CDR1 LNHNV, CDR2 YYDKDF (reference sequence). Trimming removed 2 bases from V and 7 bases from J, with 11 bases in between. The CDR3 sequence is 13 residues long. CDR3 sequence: CATSRRQRGTQYF. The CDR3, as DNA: TGTGCCACCAGCAGACGTCAGAGGGGGACCCAGTACTTC.

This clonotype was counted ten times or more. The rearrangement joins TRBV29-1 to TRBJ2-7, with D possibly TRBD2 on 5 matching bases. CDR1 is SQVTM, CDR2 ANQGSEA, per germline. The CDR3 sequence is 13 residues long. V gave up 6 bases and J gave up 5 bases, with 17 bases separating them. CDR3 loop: CSVLLGIIDEQYF. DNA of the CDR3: TGCAGCGTATTACTAGGGATCATCGACGAGCAGTACTTC.

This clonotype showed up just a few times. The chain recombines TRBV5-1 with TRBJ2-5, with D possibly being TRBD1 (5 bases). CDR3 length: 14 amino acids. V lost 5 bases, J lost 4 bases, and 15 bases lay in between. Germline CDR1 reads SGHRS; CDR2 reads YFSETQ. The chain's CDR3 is CASRLDTLRETQYF. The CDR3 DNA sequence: TGCGCCAGCAGACTGGACACTCTTAGAGAGACCCAGTACTTC. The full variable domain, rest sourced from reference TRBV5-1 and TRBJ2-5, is KAGVTQTPRYLIKTRGQQVTLSCSPISGHRSVSWYQQTPGQGLQFLFEYFSETQRNKGNFPGRFSGRQFSNSRSEMNVSTLELGDSALYLCASRLDTLRETQYFGPGTRLLVL.

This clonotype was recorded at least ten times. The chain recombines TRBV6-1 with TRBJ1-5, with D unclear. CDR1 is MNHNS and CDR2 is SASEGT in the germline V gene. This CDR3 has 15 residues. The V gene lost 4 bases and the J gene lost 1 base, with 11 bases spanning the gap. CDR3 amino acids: CASSVLGQSNQPQHF. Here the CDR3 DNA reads TGTGCCAGCAGTGTTCTCGGGCAGAGCAATCAGCCCCAGCATTTT.

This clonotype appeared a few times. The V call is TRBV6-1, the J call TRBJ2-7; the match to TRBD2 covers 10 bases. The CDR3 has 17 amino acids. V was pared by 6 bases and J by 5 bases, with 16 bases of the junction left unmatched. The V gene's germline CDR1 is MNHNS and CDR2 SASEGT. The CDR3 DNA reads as TGTGCCAGCAGCGGATTAGCGGGAGGACTTAATTGGGACGAGCAGTACTTC. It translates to CASSGLAGGLNWDEQYF.

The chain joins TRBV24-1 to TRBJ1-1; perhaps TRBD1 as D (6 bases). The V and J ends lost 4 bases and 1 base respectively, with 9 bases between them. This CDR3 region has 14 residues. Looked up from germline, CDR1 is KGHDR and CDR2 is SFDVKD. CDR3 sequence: CATSEGAPNTEAFF. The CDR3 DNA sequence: TGTGCCACCAGTGAGGGGGCCCCGAACACTGAAGCTTTCTTT.

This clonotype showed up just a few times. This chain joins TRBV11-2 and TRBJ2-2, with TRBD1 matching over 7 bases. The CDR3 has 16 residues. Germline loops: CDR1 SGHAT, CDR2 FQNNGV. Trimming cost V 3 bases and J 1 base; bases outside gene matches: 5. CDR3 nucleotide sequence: TGTGCCAGCAGCTTGCCATACAGGGGGAACACCGGGGAGCTGTTTTTT. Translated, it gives CASSLPYRGNTGELFF.

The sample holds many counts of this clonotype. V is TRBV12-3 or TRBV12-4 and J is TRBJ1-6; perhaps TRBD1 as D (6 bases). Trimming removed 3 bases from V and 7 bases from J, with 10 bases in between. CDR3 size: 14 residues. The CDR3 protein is CASSFSGENSPLHF. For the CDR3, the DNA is TGTGCCAGCAGTTTTTCAGGGGAAAATTCACCCCTCCACTTT.

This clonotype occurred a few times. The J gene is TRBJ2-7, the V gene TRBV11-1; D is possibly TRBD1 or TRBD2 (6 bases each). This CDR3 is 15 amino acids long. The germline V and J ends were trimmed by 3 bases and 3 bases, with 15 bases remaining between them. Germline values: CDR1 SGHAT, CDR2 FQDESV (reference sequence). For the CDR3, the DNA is TGTGCCAGCAGCTTTCAACTCGGGGGCAGCTACGAGCAGTACTTC. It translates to CASSFQLGGSYEQYF. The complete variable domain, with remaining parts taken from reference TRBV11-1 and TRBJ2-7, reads EAEVAQSPRYKITEKSQAVAFWCDPISGHATLYWYRQILGQGPELLVQFQDESVVDDSQLPKDRFSAERLKGVDSTLKIQPAELGDSAMYLCASSFQLGGSYEQYFGPGTRLTVT.

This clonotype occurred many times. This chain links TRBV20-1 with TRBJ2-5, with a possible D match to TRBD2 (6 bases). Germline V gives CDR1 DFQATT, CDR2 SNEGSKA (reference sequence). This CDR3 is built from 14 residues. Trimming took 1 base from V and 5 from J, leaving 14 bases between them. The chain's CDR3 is CSARGGDHTETQYF. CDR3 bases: TGCAGTGCTAGAGGCGGGGACCATACGGAGACCCAGTACTTC.

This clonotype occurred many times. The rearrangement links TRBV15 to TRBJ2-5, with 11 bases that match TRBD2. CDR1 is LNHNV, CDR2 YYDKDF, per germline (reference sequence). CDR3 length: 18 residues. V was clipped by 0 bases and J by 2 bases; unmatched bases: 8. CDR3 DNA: TGTGCCACCAGCAGAGATCTTAAGGGACTAGCGGAACAAGAGACCCAGTACTTC. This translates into CATSRDLKGLAEQETQYF.

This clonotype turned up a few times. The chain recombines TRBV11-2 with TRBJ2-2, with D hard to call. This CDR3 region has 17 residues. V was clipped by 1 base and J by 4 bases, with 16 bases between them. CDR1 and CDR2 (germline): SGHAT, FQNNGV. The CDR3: CASSLGLSGQSTGELFF. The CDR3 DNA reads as TGTGCCAGCAGCTTAGGTCTTTCCGGGCAATCCACCGGGGAGCTGTTTTTT.

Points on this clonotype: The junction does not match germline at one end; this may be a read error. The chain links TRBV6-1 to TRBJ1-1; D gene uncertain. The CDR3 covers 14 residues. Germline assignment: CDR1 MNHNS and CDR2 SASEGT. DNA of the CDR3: TGTGCCAGCAGTGATTTGGAGAAGCGGACTGATGCTTTCTTT. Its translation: CASSDLEKRTDAFF.

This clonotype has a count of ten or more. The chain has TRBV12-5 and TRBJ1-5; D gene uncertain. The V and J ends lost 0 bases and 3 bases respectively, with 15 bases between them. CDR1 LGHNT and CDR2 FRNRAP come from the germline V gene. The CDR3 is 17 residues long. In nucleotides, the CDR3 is TGTGCTAGTGGTTTGGTGACCGCGGCCGTAAACAATCAGCCCCAGCATTTT. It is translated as CASGLVTAAVNNQPQHF.

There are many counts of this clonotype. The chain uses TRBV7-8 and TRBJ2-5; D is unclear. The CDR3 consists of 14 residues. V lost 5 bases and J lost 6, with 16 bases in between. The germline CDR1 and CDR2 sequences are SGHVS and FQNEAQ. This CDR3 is CASSLALVRKTQYF. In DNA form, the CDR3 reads TGTGCCAGCAGCCTTGCGTTGGTGAGGAAGACCCAGTACTTC.

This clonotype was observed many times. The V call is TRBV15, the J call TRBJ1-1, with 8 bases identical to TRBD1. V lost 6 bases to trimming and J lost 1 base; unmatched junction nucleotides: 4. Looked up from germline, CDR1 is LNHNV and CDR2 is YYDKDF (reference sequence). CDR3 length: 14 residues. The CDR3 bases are TGTGCCACCAGTTTGGACAGGGCGAACACTGAAGCTTTCTTT. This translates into CATSLDRANTEAFF.